This paragraph covers one TCR beta chain sequence. Its antigen is currently unknown. Since all of the isolated RNA was reverse transcribed, expressed TCRB transcripts were what got sequenced. Some clones are missing from TCRdb's copy, which holds only in-frame ones; the method was immunoSEQ multiplex PCR. The table lists hundreds of thousands of clones, about 14% of them singletons, with roughly 0.04% in the top ten. This sample is drawn from a study of beta chain features in type 1 diabetes. This CDR3 region has 20 residues. Overall study findings and caveats: Resolution of whether HLA type affects TCRB rearrangement was not achieved here. Moderately but significantly shorter TCRB CDR3s were found in Type 1 diabetes patients in all four CD4+ subsets.

Source material: naive CD4+ T cells from blood. This clonotype originated in a man in his late teens or twenties with type 1 diabetes. The chain has TRBV1 and TRBJ2-1; the table's D call, TRBD1, has no DNA check behind it. TRBV1 is a pseudogene. DNA for the CDR3: TGCACCAGCAGCCAAGATTTAAGGAAGAAGGGCAGGGGGCTTAGCAATGAGCAGTTCTTC. Translation: CTSSQDLRKKGRGLSNEQFF.